The 26 T cell receptor beta chains below all came from one sample that was sequenced in a study of CD8+CD57+ T cells in acquired aplastic anemia. Profiling that covered TCR beta VDJ and CDR3 relied on genomic DNA as its template. From the reads, TCRdb called clonotypes with MiXCR, one entry per CDR3 protein. The table lists about 220,000 distinct CDR3 sequences, around 32% of them singletons. Sample: sorted CD4+, CD8+, or CD8+CD57+ T cells (not recorded which) from PBMCs. The receptors derive from a human donor in good health, serving as a control.

This chain connects TRBV10-3 to TRBJ1-3; D unclear. Trimming shortened V by 0 bases and J by 8 bases, and 14 bases separated the two germline ends. The germline V gene encodes CDR1 ENHRY and CDR2 SYGVKD. The CDR3 consists of 15 residues. Written as DNA, the CDR3 is TGTGCCATCAGTGAGTCGCGGGTCTATGGCTACACCATATATTTT. Translating gives CAISESRVYGYTIYF.

This clonotype was observed many times. The chain carries TRBV7-8 and TRBJ1-5; no clear D gene. CDR1 is SGHVS and CDR2 is FQNEAQ in the germline V gene. The V gene lost 2 bases and the J gene lost 2 bases, with 16 bases spanning the gap. CDR3 length equals 17 residues. In nucleotides, the CDR3 is TGTGCCAGCAGCTTATCGGTTGCGTCCGGAGGCAATCAGCCCCAGCATTTT. It is translated as CASSLSVASGGNQPQHF.

V is TRBV5-4 and J is TRBJ1-6; possible D gene TRBD1, 6 bases. With 4 bases removed from V and 9 bases from J, the gap between germline ends came to 14 bases. The CDR3 runs 14 residues. Germline V gene sequence: CDR1 SGHNT, CDR2 YYREEE (reference sequence). CDR3 region: CASSLQGIPSPLHF. DNA of the CDR3: TGTGCCAGCAGCCTACAGGGTATACCTTCACCCCTCCACTTT. Based on the CDR3 plus reference TRBV5-4 and TRBJ1-6, the full variable domain is ETGVTQSPTHLIKTRGQQVTLRCSSQSGHNTVSWYQQALGQGPQFIFQYYREEENGRGNFPPRFSGLQFPNYSSELNVNALELDDSALYLCASSLQGIPSPLHFGNGTRLTVT.

In this sample, this clonotype turned up many times. The genes are TRBV11-3 and TRBJ2-5; D gene uncertain. This CDR3 spans 13 amino acids. CDR1 and CDR2 from the germline V gene are SGHNT and YENEEA. V gave up 4 bases and J gave up 0 bases, with 6 bases separating them. CDR3 nucleotides: TGTGCCAGCAGCTCTCGACACCAAGAGACCCAGTACTTC. Amino acids: CASSSRHQETQYF.

This clonotype was seen a few times. The chain links TRBV7-6 to TRBJ2-2; 9 bases are shared with TRBD2. V shed 2 bases, J shed 6 bases, and the junction held 16 bases outside the gene matches. The CDR3 has 19 residues. CDR1 is SGHVS, CDR2 FNYEAQ, per germline. DNA of the CDR3: TGTGCCAGCAGCTTAATCCCGCCCCTTAGCGGGAGACGGTCCGGGGAGCTGTTTTTT. Residues: CASSLIPPLSGRRSGELFF.

This clonotype appeared many times. This chain joins TRBV10-3 and TRBJ1-1, with D tentatively TRBD1 (5 bases). This CDR3 contains 15 residues. In germline, CDR1 is ENHRY, CDR2 SYGVKD. V was shortened by 4 bases and J by 0 bases, with 12 bases between the two germline ends. In nucleotides, the CDR3 is TGTGCCATCAGTGGCTGGGACGGGATGAACACTGAAGCTTTCTTT. This codes for CAISGWDGMNTEAFF.

The rearrangement links TRBV3-1 to TRBJ1-5; 8 nucleotides agree with TRBD1. This CDR3 has 17 amino acids. CDR1 LGHDT and CDR2 YNNKEL come from the germline V gene (reference sequence). After removal of 10 bases from V and 5 bases from J, the junction contained 19 bases not matched to a gene. CDR3 DNA: TGTGCCATCCACCCCGACAGGGGACTCCTTCCGGATCAGCCCCAGCATTTT. Its protein product is CAIHPDRGLLPDQPQHF.

This clonotype was seen at least ten times. CDR3 protein: CASSFDTYSYEQYF. DNA of the CDR3: TGTGCCAGCAGCTTTGACACCTACTCCTACGAGCAGTACTTC. V gene TRBV7-9 combines with J gene TRBJ2-7; no reliable D call. The CDR3 totals 14 residues. Germline V gives CDR1 SEHNR, CDR2 FQNEAQ (reference sequence). Trimming removed 3 bases from V and 0 bases from J, with 9 bases in between.

The chain employs TRBV5-1 and TRBJ2-3, with a tentative D call TRBD1 (7 bases). With 4 bases removed from V and 2 bases from J, the gap between germline ends came to 17 bases. Germline CDR1 is SGHRS and CDR2 is YFSETQ. The CDR3 runs 16 residues. CDR3 sequence reads: CASSIGGGMNTDTQYF. Written as DNA, the CDR3 is TGCGCCAGCAGCATAGGGGGCGGGATGAACACAGATACGCAGTATTTT.

The chain couples TRBV19 to TRBJ2-1; 8 nucleotides agree with TRBD2. The CDR3 is made up of 16 amino acids. CDR1 is LNHDA and CDR2 is SQIVND in the germline V gene (reference sequence). The J segment lost 6 bases and the V segment lost 3 bases, leaving 10 bases of the junction unmatched. CDR3 loop: CASSIQSRGGLNEQFF. CDR3 DNA sequence: TGTGCCAGTAGTATCCAATCCCGGGGGGGCCTCAATGAGCAGTTCTTC. The full variable domain, with the rest looked up from reference TRBV19 and TRBJ2-1, is DGGITQSPKYLFRKEGQNVTLSCEQNLNHDAMYWYRQDPGQGLRLIYYSQIVNDFQKGDIAEGYSVSREKKESFPLTVTSAQKNPTAFYLCASSIQSRGGLNEQFFGPGTRLTVL.

This sequence joins TRBV5-1 and TRBJ2-6; D perhaps matches TRBD1 (6 bases). The V end was cut by 1 base, the J end by 1 base, with 6 bases between. The CDR3 loop spans 15 amino acids. In germline, CDR1 is SGHRS, CDR2 YFSETQ. CDR3: CASSLRGSGANVLTF. CDR3 nucleotides: TGCGCCAGCAGCTTGAGGGGGTCTGGGGCCAACGTCCTGACTTTC. The full variable domain, in which reference TRBV5-1 and TRBJ2-6 provide the parts outside the CDR3, is KAGVTQTPRYLIKTRGQQVTLSCSPISGHRSVSWYQQTPGQGLQFLFEYFSETQRNKGNFPGRFSGRQFSNSRSEMNVSTLELGDSALYLCASSLRGSGANVLTFGAGSRLTVL.

Points on this clonotype: A much larger clone differs by one base, so this may be a read error. This chain uses TRBV19 with TRBJ1-5, with D tentatively TRBD1 (6 bases). CDR1 is LNHDA and CDR2 is SQIVND in the germline V gene (reference sequence). The CDR3 totals 16 residues. CDR3 sequence reads: CTSSSLNRDPRQPQHF. The CDR3 DNA is TGTACCAGTAGTTCCCTTAACAGGGATCCACGTCAGCCCCAGCATTTT.

The chain joins TRBV29-1 to TRBJ1-1; 9 positions match TRBD1. This CDR3 spans 14 amino acids. CDR1 and CDR2 (germline): SQVTM, ANQGSEA. After removal of 4 bases from V and 5 bases from J, the junction contained 8 bases not matched to a gene. The chain's CDR3 is CSVGQGGGRTEAFF. The CDR3 coding sequence is TGCAGCGTTGGACAGGGGGGAGGAAGGACTGAAGCTTTCTTT.

The V gene is TRBV7-9, the J gene TRBJ2-5; D is possibly TRBD1 (7 bases). Germline CDR1 SEHNR, CDR2 FQNEAQ (reference sequence). This CDR3 spans 14 amino acids. Trimming left V 6 bases short and J 7 bases short, with 18 bases between. The CDR3 spells CASSPDRAGLTQYF. CDR3 bases: TGTGCCAGCAGTCCAGACAGGGCGGGACTGACCCAGTACTTC.

V usage is TRBV10-2 and J usage is TRBJ2-7, with 8 bases aligning to TRBD1. This CDR3 has 14 amino acids. The J segment lost 9 bases and the V segment lost 3 bases, leaving 10 bases of the junction unmatched. Germline V gives CDR1 WSHSY, CDR2 SAAADI. Here the CDR3 reads CASSETDRGVGQYF. CDR3 DNA: TGCGCCAGCAGTGAAACCGACAGGGGCGTAGGGCAGTACTTC.

Turning to this clonotype: A much larger clonotype is one base distant, so this may be a read error. The chain carries TRBV20-1 and TRBJ2-1, with D perhaps TRBD2 (5 bases). CDR1 and CDR2 from the germline V gene are DFQATT and SNEGSKA (reference sequence). V dropped 5 bases and J dropped 8 bases, with 22 bases sitting between them. This CDR3 region has 15 residues. The CDR3 region is CSAVNGNSPGDEQFF. The DNA for the CDR3 is TGCAGTGCTGTCAACGGGAACTCCCCTGGGGATGAGCAGTTCTTC.

The table lists this clonotype with many counts. This chain uses TRBV2 with TRBJ1-5; unclear D gene. The CDR3 is 13 amino acids. Germline assignment: CDR1 SNHLY and CDR2 FYNNEI. V was trimmed by 5 bases and J by 4 bases, leaving 9 bases between them. CDR3 in DNA: TGTGCCAGCAGTCTCAATAATAATCAGCCCCAGCATTTT. Protein product: CASSLNNNQPQHF.

The rearrangement uses TRBV7-6 and TRBJ2-7; 8 positions match TRBD2. The CDR3 consists of 13 residues. CDR1 is SGHVS, CDR2 FNYEAQ, per germline. V lost 11 bases and J lost 0; bases outside the gene matches: 6. The CDR3 reads CACGGQPSYEQYF. The CDR3 nucleotides are TGTGCCTGCGGGGGGCAGCCCTCCTACGAGCAGTACTTC.

This chain connects TRBV2 to TRBJ2-7; 10 bases agree with TRBD2. The length of the CDR3 is 15 residues. Trimming took 8 bases from V and 5 from J; bases not matched to a gene: 12. Germline V gene data show CDR1 as SNHLY and CDR2 as FYNNEI. CDR3 DNA: TGTGCCAGCTCACCAGGGATAGCGGGGGGCGACGAGCAGTACTTC. It yields the protein CASSPGIAGGDEQYF.

The table lists this clonotype with a few counts. The chain couples TRBV12-3 or TRBV12-4 to TRBJ1-2; 7 bases agree with TRBD1. The CDR3 runs to 14 residues. V shed 4 bases, J shed 12 bases, and the junction held 14 bases outside the gene matches. CDR3: CASSSWGQPHRHTF. Here the CDR3 DNA reads TGTGCCAGCAGTTCGTGGGGACAGCCTCATCGCCACACCTTC.

This clonotype has a handful of counts. The CDR3 region is CASSSGTGGRYEQYF. For the CDR3, the DNA is TGTGCCAGCAGTTCCGGGACAGGGGGCAGATACGAGCAGTACTTC. The chain uses TRBV6-5 and TRBJ2-7, with 12 bases aligning to TRBD1. The ends lost 4 bases at V and 4 bases at J; junction bases unmatched: 5. The CDR3 runs to 15 residues. Germline CDR1 is MNHEY and CDR2 is SVGAGI.

This clonotype showed up many times. The V and J genes are TRBV9 and TRBJ2-1, with D perhaps matching TRBD1 or TRBD2 (5 bases each). V dropped 3 bases and J dropped 4 bases, with 11 bases sitting between them. The CDR3 consists of 14 residues. Germline V gene sequence: CDR1 SGDLS, CDR2 YYNGEE. The CDR3 nucleotides read TGTGCCAGCAGCGCGCCGGGGCGGTACAATGAGCAGTTCTTC. Translated, it gives CASSAPGRYNEQFF.

The V gene is TRBV11-2, the J gene TRBJ2-1, with 11 bases matching TRBD2. The CDR3 length is 15 residues. Germline lookup yields CDR1 SGHAT and CDR2 FQNNGV. Unmatched junction bases numbered 5, after V lost 3 bases and J lost 7 bases. CDR3 DNA: TGTGCCAGCAGCTTCCTAGCGGGGGGTGGTAATGAGCAGTTCTTC. Translation gives CASSFLAGGGNEQFF.

A remark on this clonotype: Mismatch with germline at one junction end may stem from a read error. V and J are TRBV12-3 or TRBV12-4 and TRBJ2-5; possibly TRBD1 for D (6 bases). The CDR3 length is 13 residues. CDR3 sequence: CASSRGRGETQHF. CDR3 nucleotide sequence: TGTGCCAGCAGCCGGGGCAGGGGCGAGACCCAGCACTTC.

On this clonotype: Since the CDR3 does not end with the conserved phenylalanine or tryptophan, this likely comes from a read error. No DNA is shown, since the ends of the CDR3 on it are uncertain; the CDR3 is the one TCRdb lists. The rearrangement uses TRBV7-9 and TRBJ1-1. In germline, CDR1 is SEHNR, CDR2 FQNEAQ (reference sequence). The CDR3 sequence runs 8 residues, both termini included. CDR3 sequence reads: CASSHYAG.

The chain uses TRBV20-1 and TRBJ2-1; D is perhaps TRBD1 or TRBD2 (6 bases each). V was trimmed by 4 bases and J by 7 bases, leaving 17 bases between them. Germline V lookup: CDR1 DFQATT, CDR2 SNEGSKA (reference sequence). The CDR3 length is 14 residues. CDR3 bases: TGCAGTGCTACGGGGGCCCCTCCGGGGAATGAGCAGTTCTTC. Translated: CSATGAPPGNEQFF.